The entry that follows covers one TCR beta chain sequence. This sample is drawn from a study of blood T cells in healthy people across ages. V dropped 0 bases and J dropped 3 bases, with 20 bases sitting between them. This CDR3 spans 18 amino acids. The germline gives CDR1 MNHEY, CDR2 SVGAGI. It was with a sample-barcoded 5' primer and a J-beta primer mix that a second PCR of about 6 to 12 cycles was run. TCRdb redid the calling of the 5' RACE reads with MiXCR, one entry per CDR3 protein. The data hold nearly 800,000 distinct CDR3 sequences, with more than 50% observed a single time. Sequencing was done on a sample of blood. The chain joins TRBV6-5 to TRBJ1-2; perhaps TRBD1 as D (6 bases). The sequence derives from a man aged 35 to 55 in good health. This CDR3 reads CASSYSRPTGATYYGYTF. The CDR3 coding sequence is TGTGCCAGCAGTTACTCGAGGCCGACAGGAGCTACTTACTATGGCTACACCTTC.